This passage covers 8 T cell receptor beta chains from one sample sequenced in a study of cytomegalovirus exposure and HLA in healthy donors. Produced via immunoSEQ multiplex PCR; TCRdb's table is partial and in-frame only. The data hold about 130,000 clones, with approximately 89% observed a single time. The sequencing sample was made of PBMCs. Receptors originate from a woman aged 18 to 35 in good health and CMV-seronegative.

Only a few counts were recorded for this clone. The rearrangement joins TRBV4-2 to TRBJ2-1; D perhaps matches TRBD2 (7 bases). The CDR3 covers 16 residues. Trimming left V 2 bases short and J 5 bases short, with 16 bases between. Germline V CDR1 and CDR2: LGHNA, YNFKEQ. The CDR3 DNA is TGTGCCAGCAGCCAATCACGGGGGGCGATGAACAATGAGCAGTTCTTC. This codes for CASSQSRGAMNNEQFF.

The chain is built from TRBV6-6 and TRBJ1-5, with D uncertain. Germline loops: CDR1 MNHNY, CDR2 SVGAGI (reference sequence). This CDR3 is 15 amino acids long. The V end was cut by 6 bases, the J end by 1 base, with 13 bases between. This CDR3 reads CASRPSIQSNQPQHF. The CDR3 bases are TGTGCCAGCAGGCCAAGTATTCAGAGCAATCAGCCCCAGCATTTT.

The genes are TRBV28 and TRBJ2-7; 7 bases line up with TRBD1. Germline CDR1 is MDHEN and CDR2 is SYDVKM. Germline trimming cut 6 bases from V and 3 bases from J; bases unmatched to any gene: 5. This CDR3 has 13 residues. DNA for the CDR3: TGTGCCAGCAGACGGACAGGATTCTACGAGCAGTACTTC. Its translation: CASRRTGFYEQYF.

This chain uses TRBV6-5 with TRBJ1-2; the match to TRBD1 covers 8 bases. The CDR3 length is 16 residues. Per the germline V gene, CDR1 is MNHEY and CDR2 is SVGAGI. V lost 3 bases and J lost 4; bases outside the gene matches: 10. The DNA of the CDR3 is TGTGCCAGCAGTTATGCTCCCAGGGGGCGACGCTATGGCTACACCTTC. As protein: CASSYAPRGRRYGYTF.

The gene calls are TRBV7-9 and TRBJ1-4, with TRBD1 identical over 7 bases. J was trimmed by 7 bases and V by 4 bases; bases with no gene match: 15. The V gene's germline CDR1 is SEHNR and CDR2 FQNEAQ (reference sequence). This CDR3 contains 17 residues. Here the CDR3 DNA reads TGTGCCAGCAGCTCCCACTCCGGACAGGTGCGGCGTGAAAAACTGTTTTTT. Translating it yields CASSSHSGQVRREKLFF. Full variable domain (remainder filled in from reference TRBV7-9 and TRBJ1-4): DTGVSQNPRHKITKRGQNVTFRCDPISEHNRLYWYRQTLGQGPEFLTYFQNEAQLEKSRLLSDRFSAERPKGSFSTLEIQRTEQGDSAMYLCASSSHSGQVRREKLFFGSGTQLSVL.

CDR3 protein: CASSSPGGYEQYF. The CDR3 coding sequence is TGTGCCAGCAGTTCTCCTGGGGGGTACGAGCAGTACTTC. This chain links TRBV6-5 with TRBJ2-7; D is perhaps TRBD2 (6 bases). Germline CDR1 and CDR2: MNHEY and SVGAGI. The CDR3 length is 13 residues. V lost 4 bases and J lost 4, with 11 bases in between.

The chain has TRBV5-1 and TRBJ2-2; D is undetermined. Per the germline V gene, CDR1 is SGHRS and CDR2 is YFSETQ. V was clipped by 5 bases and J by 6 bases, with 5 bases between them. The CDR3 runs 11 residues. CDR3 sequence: CASSYAGELFF. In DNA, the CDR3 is TGCGCCAGCAGTTATGCCGGGGAGCTGTTTTTT.

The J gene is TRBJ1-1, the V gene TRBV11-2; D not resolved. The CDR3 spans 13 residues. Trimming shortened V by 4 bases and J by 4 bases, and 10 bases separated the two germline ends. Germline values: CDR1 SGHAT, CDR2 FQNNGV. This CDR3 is CASSSEMATEAFF. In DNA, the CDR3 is TGTGCCAGCAGCTCCGAAATGGCCACTGAAGCTTTCTTT.